These 30 T cell receptor beta chains were sequenced from one sample in a study of control samples from healthy donors and cancer patients (dated by TCRdb to 2020 to 2022). The protocol used for the library was the immunoSEQ multiplex PCR assay. Drawn from immuneACCESS, this table holds only the in-frame rearrangements with V and J called that TCRdb kept. Clones are partly lost; checked studies trace under half to an unresolved V gene and leave the rest unexplained. The sample data list tens of thousands of clones, and about 88% of these were observed just once. The ten largest clones add up to less than 10% of the sample. The sequenced material came from PBMCs. The receptors come from a woman in her forties or fifties with colorectal cancer.

CDR3 in DNA: TGTGCCAGCATGGGGACTGAAACCTACAATGAGCAGTTCTTC. It is translated as CASMGTETYNEQFF. This rearrangement joins TRBV5-8 to TRBJ2-1; perhaps TRBD2 as D (6 bases). The CDR3 contains 14 residues. V lost 6 bases to trimming and J lost 2 bases, with 12 bases between them. The V gene's germline CDR1 is SGHTS and CDR2 YDEGEE.

The chain employs TRBV5-4 and TRBJ2-5, with 8 bases matching TRBD1. Germline CDR1 SGHNT, CDR2 YYREEE (reference sequence). The junction had 6 bases not matched to a gene; V was cut back by 4 bases and J by 4 bases. The CDR3 is 14 amino acids. This CDR3 reads CASSPRQGTETQYF. The CDR3 DNA reads as TGTGCCAGCAGCCCTAGACAGGGGACAGAGACCCAGTACTTC.

The CDR3 DNA follows: TGCGCCAGCAGCCAAGATTGGCAGGGGGATTCACCCCTCCACTTT. Protein: CASSQDWQGDSPLHF. The chain is built from TRBV4-3 and TRBJ1-6; 7 bases are shared with TRBD1. The germline V gene has CDR1 LGHNA and CDR2 YSLEER. Germline trimming cut 0 bases from V and 8 bases from J; bases unmatched to any gene: 4. The CDR3 contains 15 residues.

The chain couples TRBV5-6 to TRBJ1-2; unclear D gene. V lost 3 bases and J 5 bases, leaving 11 bases between the germline ends. The germline CDR1 and CDR2 sequences are SGHDT and YYEEEE. This CDR3 has 13 amino acids. CDR3 nucleotide sequence: TGTGCCAGCAGCTGGGAACGAAGGTATGGCTACACCTTC. This codes for CASSWERRYGYTF.

The J gene is TRBJ1-6, the V gene TRBV19; D is unclear. Deletions cut 1 base from V and 9 bases from J, with 7 bases between. The CDR3 is made up of 13 amino acids. The germline V gene has CDR1 LNHDA and CDR2 SQIVND (reference sequence). CDR3 amino acids: CASSIASGSPLHF. CDR3 nucleotides: TGTGCCAGTAGTATAGCCTCTGGTTCACCCCTCCACTTT.

The V gene is TRBV3-1 (or the pseudogene TRBV3-2), the J gene TRBJ2-3; TRBD2 agrees at 8 bases. This CDR3 comprises 12 residues. V trimming: 11 bases; J trimming: 6 bases; junction bases outside the gene matches: 7. Germline loops: CDR1 LGHDT, CDR2 YNNKEL (reference sequence). In nucleotides, the CDR3 is TGTGCCCCTGGGACTAGTGGGGATACGCAGTATTTT. Translation: CAPGTSGDTQYF.

The chain employs TRBV30 and TRBJ1-3; D gene unclear. CDR3 size: 13 residues. V was cut by 3 bases and J by 1 base, with 7 bases left in between. The germline V gene encodes CDR1 GTSNPN and CDR2 SVGIG (reference sequence). For the CDR3, the DNA is TGTGCCTGGAGGTCAGCATCTGGAAACACCATATATTTT. Protein product: CAWRSASGNTIYF. Using reference TRBV30 and TRBJ1-3 for the parts outside the CDR3, the full variable domain is SQTIHQWPATLVQPVGSPLSLECTVEGTSNPNLYWYRQAAGRGLQLLFYSVGIGQISSEVPQNLSASRPQDRQFILSSKKLLLSDSGFYLCAWRSASGNTIYFGEGSWLTVV.

V gene TRBV9 combines with J gene TRBJ2-2, with 11 bases matching TRBD1. The CDR3 is 16 amino acids. CDR1 and CDR2 from the germline V gene are SGDLS and YYNGEE. V lost 0 bases to trimming and J lost 3 bases; unmatched junction nucleotides: 1. CDR3 in amino acids: CASSVAGQGDTGELFF. The CDR3 bases are TGTGCCAGCAGCGTAGCGGGACAGGGGGACACCGGGGAGCTGTTTTTT.

This rearrangement joins TRBV19 to TRBJ1-5; 7 nucleotides match TRBD1. This CDR3 is 14 amino acids long. The J segment lost 2 bases and the V segment lost 7 bases, leaving 5 bases of the junction unmatched. Germline CDR1 LNHDA, CDR2 SQIVND (reference sequence). CDR3 loop: CASKGGTGNQPQHF. The CDR3 bases are TGTGCCAGTAAGGGAGGGACAGGCAATCAGCCCCAGCATTTT. Drawing the rest from reference TRBV19 and TRBJ1-5, the complete variable domain is DGGITQSPKYLFRKEGQNVTLSCEQNLNHDAMYWYRQDPGQGLRLIYYSQIVNDFQKGDIAEGYSVSREKKESFPLTVTSAQKNPTAFYLCASKGGTGNQPQHFGDGTRLSIL.

The chain is built from TRBV6-1 and TRBJ1-5; D remains unclear. The CDR3 consists of 14 residues. Looked up from germline, CDR1 is MNHNS and CDR2 is SASEGT. Trimming pared 2 bases from V and 1 base from J, leaving 6 bases between. The CDR3 coding sequence is TGTGCCAGCAGTGAATGGGTAAGCAATCAGCCCCAGCATTTT. Its translation is CASSEWVSNQPQHF.

The chain couples TRBV5-1 to TRBJ2-3; D ambiguous. Germline CDR1 SGHRS, CDR2 YFSETQ. Trimming took off 5 bases at V and 0 bases at J, with 10 bases between the two ends. This CDR3 region has 14 residues. The CDR3 bases are TGCGCCAGCAGGGATACCCCCAGCACAGATACGCAGTATTTT. Translated, it gives CASRDTPSTDTQYF.

J is TRBJ2-5 and V is TRBV12-3 or TRBV12-4; 9 nucleotides agree with TRBD1. V was pared by 5 bases and J by 13 bases, with 5 bases of the junction left unmatched. CDR3 length: 11 amino acids. The CDR3 reads CASSPTGGLYF. CDR3 coding DNA: TGTGCCAGCAGTCCCACAGGGGGCTTGTACTTC.

The sample holds one count of this clone. The rearrangement uses TRBV18 and TRBJ2-7; TRBD1 aligns across 8 bases. This CDR3 has 15 residues. V lost 1 base, J lost 4 bases, and 6 bases stayed unmatched. Per the germline V gene, CDR1 is KGHSH and CDR2 is LQKENI. Here the CDR3 reads CASSPQPGGIYEQYV. The CDR3, as DNA: TGTGCCAGCTCACCACAGCCAGGGGGCATTTACGAGCAGTACGTC.

This chain links TRBV15 with TRBJ2-1; D gene ambiguous. This CDR3 comprises 12 residues. Looked up from germline, CDR1 is LNHNV and CDR2 is YYDKDF (reference sequence). Trimming removed 0 bases from V and 9 bases from J, with 6 bases in between. CDR3 nucleotides: TGTGCCACCAGCAGAGATTGGAGTGAGCAGTTCTTC. Amino acids: CATSRDWSEQFF.

The V gene is TRBV6-2 or TRBV6-3, the J gene TRBJ2-2; D might be TRBD2 (6 bases). V lost 5 bases, J lost 8 bases, and 18 bases lay in between. Germline CDR1 reads MNHEY; CDR2 reads SVGEGT. The CDR3 spans 15 residues. The CDR3 DNA reads as TGTGCCAGCAGTCTTTCGAGACTAGGTCCGGGGGAGCTGTTTTTT. Protein: CASSLSRLGPGELFF.

This clone turned up a few times. This chain joins TRBV7-3 and TRBJ2-4; D remains unclear. The CDR3 totals 15 residues. Germline-derived CDR1 and CDR2 are SGHTA and FQGTGA. Trimming shortened V by 1 base and J by 0 bases, and 7 bases separated the two germline ends. CDR3 coding DNA: TGTGCCAGCAGCTTAAATTACGTAGCCAAAAACATTCAGTACTTC. Translated, it gives CASSLNYVAKNIQYF.

V is TRBV5-6 and J is TRBJ2-3; D is undetermined. V gave up 0 bases and J gave up 3 bases, with 11 bases separating them. Per the germline V gene, CDR1 is SGHDT and CDR2 is YYEEEE. The CDR3 has 15 amino acids. CDR3 residues: CASSLGPLKTDTQYF. CDR3 DNA sequence: TGTGCCAGCAGCTTGGGACCATTAAAAACAGATACGCAGTATTTT.

The genes are TRBV15 and TRBJ2-1; TRBD1 agrees at 10 bases. After removal of 0 bases from V and 7 bases from J, the junction contained 3 bases not matched to a gene. Germline CDR1 reads LNHNV; CDR2 reads YYDKDF (reference sequence). The CDR3 totals 15 residues. In DNA, the CDR3 is TGTGCCACCAGCAGAGATCTGGGACAGGGGAATGAGCAGTTCTTC. It is translated as CATSRDLGQGNEQFF.

This clone has a single count. The chain employs TRBV10-3 and TRBJ2-1, with 14 positions matching TRBD2. The germline V gene encodes CDR1 ENHRY and CDR2 SYGVKD. The V and J ends lost 8 bases and 7 bases, in that order; junction bases with no gene match: 10. This CDR3 has 16 residues. The DNA of the CDR3 is TGTGCCATCGGAACTCTGACTAGCGGGGGGGCGAATGAGCAGTTCTTC. Amino acids: CAIGTLTSGGANEQFF.

The rearrangement links TRBV12-3 or TRBV12-4 to TRBJ1-2; D is possibly TRBD1 (5 bases). V was trimmed by 5 bases and J by 6 bases, leaving 10 bases between them. The CDR3 extends over 12 amino acids. CDR3 DNA: TGTGCCAGCAGTCTCCGGGGGGATGGCTACACCTTC. Translation gives CASSLRGDGYTF.

The CDR3 coding sequence is TGTGCCAGCAGAGCCGACCTCCCCGAGGCCCTCCACTTT. Amino acid sequence: CASRADLPEALHF. The chain employs TRBV6-5 and TRBJ1-6; D is uncertain. The CDR3 sequence is 13 residues long. CDR1 is MNHEY, CDR2 SVGAGI, per germline. V was pared by 6 bases and J by 14 bases, with 17 bases between.

The CDR3 region is CAINDRAKSDTQYF. In nucleotides, the CDR3 is TGTGCCATCAACGACAGGGCGAAGTCAGATACGCAGTATTTT. The chain has TRBV10-3 and TRBJ2-3; 7 nucleotides align to TRBD1. CDR1 is ENHRY, CDR2 SYGVKD, per germline. Trimming took 7 bases from V and 4 from J; bases not matched to a gene: 8. This CDR3 is built from 14 residues.

The gene calls are TRBV28 and TRBJ2-3, with TRBD2 as a possible D gene (6 bases). Looked up from germline, CDR1 is MDHEN and CDR2 is SYDVKM. Trimming left V 3 bases short and J 3 bases short, with 10 bases between. This CDR3 region has 14 residues. CDR3 amino acids: CASSLAGRTDTQYF. As DNA, the CDR3 is TGTGCCAGCAGTTTGGCAGGGAGGACAGATACGCAGTATTTT. Complete variable domain (other parts from reference TRBV28 and TRBJ2-3): DVKVTQSSRYLVKRTGEKVFLECVQDMDHENMFWYRQDPGLGLRLIYFSYDVKMKEKGDIPEGYSVSREKKERFSLILESASTNQTSMYLCASSLAGRTDTQYFGPGTRLTVL.

The chain has TRBV6-5 and TRBJ2-1; no firm D call. The germline V gene encodes CDR1 MNHEY and CDR2 SVGAGI. This CDR3 region has 14 residues. Trimming took 7 bases from V and 3 from J, leaving 13 bases between them. The CDR3 sequence: CASMSSLYYNEQFF. DNA for the CDR3: TGTGCCAGCATGTCGTCTCTTTACTACAATGAGCAGTTCTTC.

The chain joins TRBV7-9 to TRBJ1-5; 8 bases align to TRBD1. V shed 5 bases, J shed 2 bases, and the junction held 5 bases outside the gene matches. Germline values: CDR1 SEHNR, CDR2 FQNEAQ (reference sequence). The CDR3 is made up of 15 amino acids. Here the CDR3 DNA reads TGTGCCAGCAGCCTGGACAGGGCGGGCAATCAGCCCCAGCATTTT. Translating it yields CASSLDRAGNQPQHF.

This clone was seen once. The chain has TRBV5-1 and TRBJ2-5; D might be TRBD2 (6 bases). Germline CDR1 SGHRS, CDR2 YFSETQ. This CDR3 is 15 amino acids long. The germline V and J ends were trimmed by 5 bases and 1 base, with 15 bases remaining between them. The CDR3 here is CASRGWGESQETQYF. In DNA, the CDR3 is TGCGCCAGCAGGGGATGGGGGGAATCCCAAGAGACCCAGTACTTC.

The chain combines TRBV19 with TRBJ2-7; D unresolved. The CDR3 contains 15 residues. Germline CDR1 and CDR2: LNHDA and SQIVND (reference sequence). The CDR3 DNA reads as TGTGCCAGTAGTATCTGGCGGATCGTCTGCGTCGAGCGGTACGTC. Residues: CASSIWRIVCVERYV.

CDR3 nucleotide sequence: TGTGCCAGCAGTGAAGGTCCCTTGGGATACGAGCAGTACGTC. This codes for CASSEGPLGYEQYV. The V gene is TRBV6-1, the J gene TRBJ2-7, with no clear D. Trimming pared 1 base from V and 4 bases from J, leaving 11 bases between. This CDR3 contains 14 residues. CDR1 and CDR2 (germline): MNHNS, SASEGT.

The V gene is TRBV30, the J gene TRBJ1-6, with D hard to call. CDR3 length: 13 residues. The V and J ends lost 8 bases and 8 bases respectively, with 16 bases between them. Germline CDR1 GTSNPN, CDR2 SVGIG (reference sequence). In nucleotides, the CDR3 is TGTGCCGGCGCCAGTGGTATGGATTCACCCCTCCACTTT. Protein sequence: CAGASGMDSPLHF.

The chain employs TRBV5-6 and TRBJ1-6, with D possibly being TRBD1 (6 bases). This CDR3 contains 15 residues. Trimming stripped 3 bases from V and 10 bases from J, with 17 bases between. The germline V gene has CDR1 SGHDT and CDR2 YYEEEE. The CDR3 is CASSWGAGSGSPLHF. In nucleotides, the CDR3 is TGTGCCAGCAGCTGGGGGGCAGGTAGTGGCTCACCCCTCCACTTT.